This T cell receptor beta chain was identified in a study of cytomegalovirus exposure and HLA in healthy donors (TCRdb year 2017). The study in broad terms: In an earlier analysis of some 550 of the donors, roughly 300 Gb of sequence data and some 120 million unique TCR beta sequences from 180 million or so T cells were reported. Donor age, sex, ethnicity and CMV serostatus were compiled alongside the repertoire data. HLA typing covered class I and class II loci at four-digit resolution. The number of typed donors differed by locus: roughly 620-630 for A, B, C, DRB1 and DQB1; approximately 530 for DQA1; some 610 for DPA1; and about 470 for DPB1. A later genetic analysis used genome-wide SNP genotypes for about 65% of the roughly 670 donors, treating that subset as a discovery cohort. The study was designed to test whether signatures of past pathogen exposure could be identified by cataloging public T cell receptors. A separate validation cohort of 90 to 150 different subjects was used in addition to the roughly 700-subject first cohort. Four or five DR-DQ haplotypes were treated as single units for association and clustering because of strong linkage in the cohort. To decide whether each TCR beta V gene segment behaved as functional or pseudogenic, an earlier analysis of 587 of the donors relied on high-throughput TCR beta sequencing. To study patterns of TCR occurrence, a later analysis re-analyzed previously published TCR beta repertoires from 666 donors and added high-resolution HLA genotyping. An early release that covered roughly 600 HLA-typed donors contained 250 to 350 gigabases of sequencing data and 85 million to 100 million unique TCR sequences. All discovery cohort repertoires had been generated using a single sequencing platform. Across some 400 genotyped donors of the cohort, an average of roughly 230,000 unique TCR beta nucleotide sequences per donor were sequenced, and roughly a sixth of those sequences were non-productive. To predict cytomegalovirus infection status, the study brought together high-throughput TCR immunosequencing, statistical association of individual TCRs with disease status, and machine learning. Of the approximately 400 genotyped donors, roughly 76% were placed in the genetic ancestry cluster associated with self-reported Caucasian donors. Rather than drawing on any new phenotypic data, the later analysis identified candidate immune exposures from TCR beta sequences and the way those sequences occurred across donors. Using immunosequencing, the study profiled T cell repertoires from about 620 subjects and related those repertoires to cytomegalovirus serostatus. Paper-wide results and their limitations: According to a later analysis, TCR association rates differed among HLA loci, with DRB1 alleles showing the most associated TCRs and HLA-C alleles showing the fewest. According to a later genetic analysis, donors in an Asian-associated ancestry cluster had fewer N-insertions in productive TCRs than the approximately 630-donor mean. In vitro tests confirmed that a few of the cytomegalovirus-associated TCR beta chains recognize cytomegalovirus antigens. Several of the top co-occurrence clusters appeared to be linked to parvovirus B19, influenza, CMV and Epstein-Barr virus, according to a later analysis. Most TCR sequences were seen in very few donors, while some public TCRs were found in many individuals. Specific HLA alleles were associated with 15,000 to 20,000 TCR beta sequences at a false discovery rate of 0.05 in a later analysis. The sequencing pipeline was judged likely to have produced a cluster of highly shared sequence variants as a technical artifact. Most CMV-associated TCR beta chains appeared to be HLA-restricted in a later analysis, and the HLA associations seemed to be driven largely by CMV exposure. According to the authors, the approach could potentially be generalized to other disease states and immunological phenotypes. The study listed 170 or so TCR beta chains as associated with cytomegalovirus. When HLA alleles, especially DR and DQ, strongly co-occurred, TCR associations were difficult to assign to individual alleles. In a later genetic analysis, a missense DCLRE1C variant was associated with V-gene and J-gene trimming of TCR beta chains, and the association was replicated in an independent cohort. About 17 rarely observed V segments, including chromosome 9 orphons, were excluded from the earlier analysis of 550 to 700 of the donors because counts were too low. In this cohort, only TCR beta chains were sequenced, and detectable features were limited by the absence of alpha or paired-chain data. Linkage disequilibrium might explain the correlated functional status among segregating V segments, but an unknown experimental factor could not be ruled out. A further reported finding was that TCR beta sequences accurately predicted the HLA-A and HLA-B alleles for most subjects in the first cohort. HLA typing was unavailable for some donors at each locus, so association tests used only the typed subset. In an earlier analysis of under 600 of the donors, most TCR beta V segments were observed in productive rearrangements about 87% or about 30% of the time, broadly matching IMGT annotations. The 87-base-pair reads could not distinguish some IMGT-functional V segments, including TRBV6-2 and TRBV6-3, so those segments were excluded. A later analysis found that HLA-associated TCR beta chains were more clonally expanded and had lower generation probabilities than equally common non-associated chains. Sequencing depth was assumed to be roughly uniform across donors in the presence/absence analyses, though that assumption may not hold. The classifier was reported to diagnose cytomegalovirus status with high specificity and sensitivity in both the original and validation cohorts. The only immune exposure information available for the cohort was CMV serostatus.

Library generation was performed with the immunoSEQ multiplex PCR assay. For the multiplex PCR, a mixture combining 60 forward primers for TCR Vbeta segments and 13 reverse primers for TCR Jbeta segments was used. Amplification of the CDR3 region of rearranged TCR beta genes was performed with a multiplex PCR assay on genomic DNA. Amplified TCR beta libraries were sequenced as 87-base-pair reads on the Illumina HiSeq System. Under the source paper's analysis protocol: A later analysis counted tens of millions of unique TCR beta chains across the 500 to 850 repertoires, and some 11 million of these chains were shared by at least two donors. A nearest-neighbor algorithm error-corrected the raw reads and collapsed the reads into unique sequences, merging closely related sequences to remove PCR and sequencing errors. Alignment of CDR3 sequences to IMGT reference sequences was used to assign V, D and J gene segments. For a sequence to be retained, a match of at least six nucleotides to both a V gene segment and a J gene segment was required. Rearrangements were called productive when the CDR3 lacked stop codons and stayed in frame with V and J; all others were non-productive. Following IMGT convention, CDR3 was defined as the stretch from the second conserved V-encoded cysteine to the conserved J-encoded phenylalanine. The earlier analysis of 550 to 650 of the donors excluded any sequence lacking an unambiguous match to a single V gene segment. In an earlier analysis of around 590 of the donors, a V segment was called functional when productive rearrangements were above 56.7%, and segregating when the standard deviation between donors exceeded 5%. A statistical classification framework was developed to diagnose cytomegalovirus status using the catalog of TCR beta chain sequences. In a later analysis, V and J genes were assigned by comparing TCR nucleotide sequences against IMGT/GENE-DB human TR gene sequences. In a later analysis, CDR3 sequences and most-parsimonious VDJ recombination scenarios were assigned using the TCRdist pipeline. A later analysis defined each TCR beta chain by its CDR3 amino acid sequence plus V-gene family, and excluded reads lacking a unique V-gene family. To address suspected cross-contamination and a sequencing artifact, a later analysis removed 550 to 750 highly shared, low-generation-probability nucleotide sequences. In a later analysis, a clonal expansion index for each public chain was calculated from normalized within-repertoire ranks of inferred template counts. A later analysis computed generation probabilities with a VDJ recombination model fitted to out-of-frame rearrangements, and checked the results against IGoR. In a later analysis, hypergeometric tests were used to score TCR-TCR, TCR-HLA and TCR-CMV co-occurrence, with a repertoire-size bias correction applied to TCR pairs. A later analysis estimated false discovery rates by permuting HLA or CMV assignments 20 times. In a later analysis, co-occurring TCRs were grouped with DBSCAN, and TCRdist sequence similarity was added when clustering was performed within HLA-allele-positive subsets. For co-occurrence clustering, repertoires with fewer than 30,000 or more than 120,000 public chains were excluded, along with five or six repertoires with anomalous nucleotide sharing. TCRdb limited this immuneACCESS table to in-frame rearrangements with V and J called. A share of clones is missing; checked studies link under half to unresolved V genes, and the rest is unexplained. The DNA gave D and trimming, while V, J and clone size come from that table. The table for this sample lists 85,000 to 130,000 clones; around three quarters of them were counted only once. The biggest ten clones account for roughly 4% of the sample.

CDR1 SGHRS and CDR2 YFSETQ were looked up in the germline V gene. Compared with germline, V lacks 0 bases and J lacks 6 bases; bases without a gene match: 12. The CDR3 runs 18 amino acids, cysteine and phenylalanine included. The only DNA kept is the CDR3, 54 bases in frame from the first base. Notes on this clone: Its antigen is currently not known. No base-level quality is on record; no much larger clone is a single base apart.

The cohort comprised 550 to 700 healthy bone marrow donors. Cohort members were all nominally healthy when sampled, although unrecorded immune exposures were likely present. The donor tested CMV seropositive, placing the donor among the 290 or so seropositive members of the cohort. A peripheral blood sample was collected from each donor, and TCR beta sequencing was performed on peripheral blood mononuclear cells. The Qiagen DNeasy Blood Extraction Kit was used to extract genomic DNA from the blood cell samples. The chain is encoded by TRBV5-1 joined to TRBJ2-2; 9 middle bases align to TRBD2. The sequencing input was PBMCs. This sequence was found in a female donor in good health and CMV-seropositive. The DNA is TGCGCCAGCAGCTTGGTTCTTAGCGGGAGCATCGGGGCCGGGGAGCTGTTTTTT. Translated, this is CASSLVLSGSIGAGELFF.